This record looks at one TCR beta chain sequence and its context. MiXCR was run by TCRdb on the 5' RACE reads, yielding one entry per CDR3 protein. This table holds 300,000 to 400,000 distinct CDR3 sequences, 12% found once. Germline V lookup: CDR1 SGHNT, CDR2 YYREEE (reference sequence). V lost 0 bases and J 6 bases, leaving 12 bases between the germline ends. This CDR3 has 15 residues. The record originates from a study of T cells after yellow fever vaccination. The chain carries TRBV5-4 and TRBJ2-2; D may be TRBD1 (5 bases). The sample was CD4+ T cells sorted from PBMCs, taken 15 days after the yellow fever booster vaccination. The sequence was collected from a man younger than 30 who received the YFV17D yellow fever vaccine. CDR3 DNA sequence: TGTGCCAGCAGCTTGGCAGGACATCAGGCCGGGGAGCTGTTTTTT. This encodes CASSLAGHQAGELFF.